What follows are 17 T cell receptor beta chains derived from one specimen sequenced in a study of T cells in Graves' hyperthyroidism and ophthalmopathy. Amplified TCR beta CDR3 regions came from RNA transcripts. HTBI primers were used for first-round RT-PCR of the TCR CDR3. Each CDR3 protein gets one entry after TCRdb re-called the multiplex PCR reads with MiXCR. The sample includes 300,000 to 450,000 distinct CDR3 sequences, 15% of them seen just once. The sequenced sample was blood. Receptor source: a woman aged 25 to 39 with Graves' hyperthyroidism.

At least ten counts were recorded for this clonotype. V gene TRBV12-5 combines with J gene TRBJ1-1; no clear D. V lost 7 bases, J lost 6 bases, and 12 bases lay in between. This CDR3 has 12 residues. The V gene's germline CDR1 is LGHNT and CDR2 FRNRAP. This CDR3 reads CASESDSAEAFF. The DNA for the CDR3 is TGTGCTAGTGAGAGTGATAGCGCTGAAGCTTTCTTT.

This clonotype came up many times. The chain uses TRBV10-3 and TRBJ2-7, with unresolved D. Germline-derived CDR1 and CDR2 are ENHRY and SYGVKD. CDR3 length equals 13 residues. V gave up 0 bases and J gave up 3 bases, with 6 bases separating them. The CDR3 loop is CAISESKHYEQYF. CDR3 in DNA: TGTGCCATCAGTGAGTCGAAGCACTACGAGCAGTACTTC.

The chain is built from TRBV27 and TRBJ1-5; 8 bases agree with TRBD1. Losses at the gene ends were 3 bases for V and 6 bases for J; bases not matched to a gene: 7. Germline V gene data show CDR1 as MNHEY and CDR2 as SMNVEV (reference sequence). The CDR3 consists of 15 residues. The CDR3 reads CASSFLTGEGQPQHF. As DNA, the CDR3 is TGTGCCAGCAGTTTTTTGACAGGGGAGGGTCAGCCCCAGCATTTT.

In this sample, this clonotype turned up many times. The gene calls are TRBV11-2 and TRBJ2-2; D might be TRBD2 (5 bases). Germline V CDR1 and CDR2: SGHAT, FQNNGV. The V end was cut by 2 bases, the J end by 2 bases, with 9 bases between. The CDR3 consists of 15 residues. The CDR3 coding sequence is TGTGCCAGCAGCTTATTTAGCGCCAACACCGGGGAGCTGTTTTTT. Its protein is CASSLFSANTGELFF.

Here the CDR3 DNA reads TGTGCCAGCAGCCCCCCGCTCAGGGGGCGGAACTATGGCTACACCTTC. Protein: CASSPPLRGRNYGYTF. This chain connects TRBV28 to TRBJ1-2; 8 bases line up with TRBD1. Germline lookup yields CDR1 MDHEN and CDR2 SYDVKM. Trimming took 6 bases from V and 2 from J; bases not matched to a gene: 11. The CDR3 runs to 16 residues.

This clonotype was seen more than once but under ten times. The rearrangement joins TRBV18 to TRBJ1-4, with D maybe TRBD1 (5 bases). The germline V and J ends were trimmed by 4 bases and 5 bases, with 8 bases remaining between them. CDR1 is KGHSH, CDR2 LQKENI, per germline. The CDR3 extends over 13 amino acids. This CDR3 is CASSRDGNEKLFF. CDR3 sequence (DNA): TGTGCCAGCTCACGGGACGGAAATGAAAAACTGTTTTTT.

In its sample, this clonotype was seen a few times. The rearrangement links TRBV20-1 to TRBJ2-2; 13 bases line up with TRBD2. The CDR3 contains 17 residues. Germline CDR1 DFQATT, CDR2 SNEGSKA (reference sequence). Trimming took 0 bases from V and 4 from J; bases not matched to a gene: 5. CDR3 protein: CSARDFTSGRATGELFF. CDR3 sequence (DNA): TGCAGTGCTAGAGATTTTACTAGCGGGAGGGCCACCGGGGAGCTGTTTTTT.

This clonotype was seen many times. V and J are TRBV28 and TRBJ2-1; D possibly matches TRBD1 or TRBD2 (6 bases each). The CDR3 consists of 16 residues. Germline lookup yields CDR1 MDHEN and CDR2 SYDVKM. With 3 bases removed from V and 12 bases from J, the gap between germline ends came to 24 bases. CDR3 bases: TGTGCCAGCAGTTTTGAAGGGGGACTCCCTCCCCGCCGGCAGTTCTTC. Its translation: CASSFEGGLPPRRQFF.

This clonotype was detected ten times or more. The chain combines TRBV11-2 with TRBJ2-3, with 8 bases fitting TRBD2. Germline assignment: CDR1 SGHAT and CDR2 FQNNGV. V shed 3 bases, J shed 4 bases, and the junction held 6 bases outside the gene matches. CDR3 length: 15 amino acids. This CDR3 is CASSFPGLVADTQYF. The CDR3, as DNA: TGTGCCAGCAGCTTCCCGGGACTAGTAGCAGATACGCAGTATTTT.

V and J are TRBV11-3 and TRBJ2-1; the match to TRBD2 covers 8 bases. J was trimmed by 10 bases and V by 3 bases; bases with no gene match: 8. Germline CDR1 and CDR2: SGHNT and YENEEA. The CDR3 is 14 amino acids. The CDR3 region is CASSFSGVAGEQFF. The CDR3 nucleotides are TGTGCCAGCAGCTTTAGCGGGGTTGCGGGGGAGCAGTTCTTC.

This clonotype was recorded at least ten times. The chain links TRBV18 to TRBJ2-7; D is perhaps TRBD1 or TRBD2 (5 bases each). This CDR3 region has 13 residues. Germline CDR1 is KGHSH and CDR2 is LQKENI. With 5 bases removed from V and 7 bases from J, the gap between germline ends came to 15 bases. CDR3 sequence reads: CASSKGTAGEQYF. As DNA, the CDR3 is TGTGCCAGCTCAAAAGGGACCGCAGGGGAGCAGTACTTC.

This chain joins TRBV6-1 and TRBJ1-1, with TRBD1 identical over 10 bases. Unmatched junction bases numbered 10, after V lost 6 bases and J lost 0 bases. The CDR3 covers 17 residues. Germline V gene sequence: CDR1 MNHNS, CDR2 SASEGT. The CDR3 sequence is CASRRDRGPKMNTEAFF. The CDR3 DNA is TGTGCCAGCAGACGGGACAGGGGCCCAAAAATGAACACTGAAGCTTTCTTT.

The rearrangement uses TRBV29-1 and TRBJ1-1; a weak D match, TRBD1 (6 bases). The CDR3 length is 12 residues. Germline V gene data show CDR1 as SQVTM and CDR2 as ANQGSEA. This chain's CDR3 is CRGKQGNTEAFF. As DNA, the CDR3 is TGCAGGGGGAAACAGGGGAACACTGAAGCTTTCTTT.

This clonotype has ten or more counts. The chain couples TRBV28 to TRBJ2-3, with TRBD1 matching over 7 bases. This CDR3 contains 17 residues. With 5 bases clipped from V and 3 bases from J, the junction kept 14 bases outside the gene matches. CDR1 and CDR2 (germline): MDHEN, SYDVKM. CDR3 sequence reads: CASSSSAGTAATDTQYF. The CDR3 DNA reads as TGTGCCAGCAGTAGTTCTGCCGGGACAGCAGCAACAGATACGCAGTATTTT.

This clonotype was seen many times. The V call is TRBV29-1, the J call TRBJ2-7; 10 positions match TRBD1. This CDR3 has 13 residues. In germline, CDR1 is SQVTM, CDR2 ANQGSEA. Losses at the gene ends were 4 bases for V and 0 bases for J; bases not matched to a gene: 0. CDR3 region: CSVGDRGSYEQYF. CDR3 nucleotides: TGCAGCGTTGGGGACAGGGGCTCCTACGAGCAGTACTTC.

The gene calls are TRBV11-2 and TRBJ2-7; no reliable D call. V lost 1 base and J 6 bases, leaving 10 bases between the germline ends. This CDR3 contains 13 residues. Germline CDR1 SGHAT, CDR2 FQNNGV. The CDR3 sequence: CASSLGWNAEQYF. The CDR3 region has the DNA TGTGCCAGCAGCTTAGGCTGGAACGCCGAGCAGTACTTC.

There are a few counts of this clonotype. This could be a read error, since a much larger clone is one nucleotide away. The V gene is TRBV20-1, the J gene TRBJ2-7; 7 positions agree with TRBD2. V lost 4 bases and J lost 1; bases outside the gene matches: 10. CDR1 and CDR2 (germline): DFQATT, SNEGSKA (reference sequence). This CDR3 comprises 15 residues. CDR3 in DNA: TGCAGTGCTACGCCCTTACCTAGCGGATCCTACGAGCAGTACTTC. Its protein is CSATPLPSGSYEQYF.